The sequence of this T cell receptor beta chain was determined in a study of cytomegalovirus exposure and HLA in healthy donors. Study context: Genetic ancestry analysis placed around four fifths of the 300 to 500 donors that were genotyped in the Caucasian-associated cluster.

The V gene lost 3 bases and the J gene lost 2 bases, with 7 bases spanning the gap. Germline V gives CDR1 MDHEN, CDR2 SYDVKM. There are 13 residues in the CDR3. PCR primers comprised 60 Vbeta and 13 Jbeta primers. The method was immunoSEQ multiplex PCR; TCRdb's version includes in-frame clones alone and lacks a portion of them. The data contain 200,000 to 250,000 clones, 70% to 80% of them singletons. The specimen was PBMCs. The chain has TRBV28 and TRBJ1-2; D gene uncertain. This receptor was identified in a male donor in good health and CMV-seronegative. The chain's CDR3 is CASSFGQNYGYTF. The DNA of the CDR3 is TGTGCCAGCAGTTTTGGGCAGAACTATGGCTACACCTTC.